This T cell receptor (beta chain) was observed in a study of cytomegalovirus exposure and HLA in healthy donors. This CDR3 has 14 amino acids. Looked up from germline, CDR1 is SNHLY and CDR2 is FYNNEI. Losses at the gene ends were 7 bases for V and 7 bases for J; bases not matched to a gene: 6. The PCR made use of 60 Vbeta and 13 Jbeta primers. Generated by immunoSEQ multiplex PCR, the TCRdb table keeps only in-frame clones and is missing some. The data show over 70,000 clones, about 68% seen once. The specimen was PBMCs. The clonotype comes from a man aged 25 to 40 in good health and CMV-seropositive. J is TRBJ1-6 and V is TRBV2, with 8 bases identical to TRBD1. The CDR3 region has the DNA TGTGCCAGCAAGACAGGGGTGGAGAATTCACCCCTCCACTTT. Protein: CASKTGVENSPLHF.